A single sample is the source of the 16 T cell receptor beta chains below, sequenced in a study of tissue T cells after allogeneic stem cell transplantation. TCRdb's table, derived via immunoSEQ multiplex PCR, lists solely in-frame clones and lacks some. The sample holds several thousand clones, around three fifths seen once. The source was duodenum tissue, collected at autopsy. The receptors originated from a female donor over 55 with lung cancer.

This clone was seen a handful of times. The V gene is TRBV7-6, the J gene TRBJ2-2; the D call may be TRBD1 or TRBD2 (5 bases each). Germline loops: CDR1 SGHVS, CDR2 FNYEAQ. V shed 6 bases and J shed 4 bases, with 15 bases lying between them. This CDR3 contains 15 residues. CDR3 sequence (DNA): TGTGCCAGCAGACCCATGCCTGGGGGCACCGGGGAGCTGTTTTTT. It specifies CASRPMPGGTGELFF.

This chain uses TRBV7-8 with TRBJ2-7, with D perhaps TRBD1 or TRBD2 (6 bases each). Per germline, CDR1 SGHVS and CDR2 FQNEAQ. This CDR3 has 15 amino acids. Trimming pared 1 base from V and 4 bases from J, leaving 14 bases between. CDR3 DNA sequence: TGTGCCAGCAGCTTAGGAAGGGGGGCCATTTACGAGCAGTACTTC. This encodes CASSLGRGAIYEQYF.

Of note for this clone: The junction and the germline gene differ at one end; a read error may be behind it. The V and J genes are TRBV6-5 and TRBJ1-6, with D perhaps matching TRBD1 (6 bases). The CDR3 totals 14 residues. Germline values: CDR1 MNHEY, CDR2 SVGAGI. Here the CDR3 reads CASIYRENNSPLHF. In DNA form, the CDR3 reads TGTGCCAGCATTTACAGGGAAAATAATTCACCCCTCCACTTT.

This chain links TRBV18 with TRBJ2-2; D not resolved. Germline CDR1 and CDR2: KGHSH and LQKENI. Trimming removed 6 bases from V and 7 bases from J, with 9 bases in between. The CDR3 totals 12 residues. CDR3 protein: CASSQFGGELFF. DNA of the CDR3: TGTGCCAGCTCCCAATTTGGCGGGGAGCTGTTTTTT.

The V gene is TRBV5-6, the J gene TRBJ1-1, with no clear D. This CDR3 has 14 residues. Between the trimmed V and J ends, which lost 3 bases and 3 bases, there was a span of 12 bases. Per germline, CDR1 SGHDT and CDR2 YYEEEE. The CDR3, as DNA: TGTGCCAGCAGCTCGGCAACACCGGACACTGAAGCTTTCTTT. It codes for CASSSATPDTEAFF. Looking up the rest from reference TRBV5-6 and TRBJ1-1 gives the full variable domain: DAGVTQSPTHLIKTRGQQVTLRCSPKSGHDTVSWYQQALGQGPQFIFQYYEEEERQRGNFPDRFSGHQFPNYSSELNVNALLLGDSALYLCASSSATPDTEAFFGQGTRLTVV.

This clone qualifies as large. This CDR3 is CASRQGEVAEAFF. The CDR3 DNA follows: TGTGCCAGCAGACAGGGAGAAGTTGCTGAAGCTTTCTTT. J is TRBJ1-1 and V is TRBV27; D may be TRBD1 (6 bases). V lost 6 bases to trimming and J lost 6 bases, with 14 bases between them. CDR1 is MNHEY, CDR2 SMNVEV, per germline (reference sequence). CDR3 length: 13 residues.

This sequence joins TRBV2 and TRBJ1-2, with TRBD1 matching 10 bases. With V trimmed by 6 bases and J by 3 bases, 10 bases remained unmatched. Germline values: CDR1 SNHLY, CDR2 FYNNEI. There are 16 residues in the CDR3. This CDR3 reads CASRRDRGVGYYGYTF. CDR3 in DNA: TGTGCCAGCAGGAGGGACAGGGGTGTGGGTTACTATGGCTACACCTTC.

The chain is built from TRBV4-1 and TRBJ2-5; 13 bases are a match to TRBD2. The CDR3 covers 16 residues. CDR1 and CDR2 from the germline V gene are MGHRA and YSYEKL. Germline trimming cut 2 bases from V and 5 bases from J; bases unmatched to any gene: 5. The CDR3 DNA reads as TGCGCCAGCAGCCAAACTAGCGGGGGGGCCAGTGAGACCCAGTACTTC. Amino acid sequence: CASSQTSGGASETQYF.

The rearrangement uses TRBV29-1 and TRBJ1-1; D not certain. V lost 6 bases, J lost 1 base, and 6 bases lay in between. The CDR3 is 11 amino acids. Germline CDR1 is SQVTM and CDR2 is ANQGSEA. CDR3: CSVSENTEAFF. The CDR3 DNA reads TGCAGCGTCTCAGAGAACACTGAAGCTTTCTTT.

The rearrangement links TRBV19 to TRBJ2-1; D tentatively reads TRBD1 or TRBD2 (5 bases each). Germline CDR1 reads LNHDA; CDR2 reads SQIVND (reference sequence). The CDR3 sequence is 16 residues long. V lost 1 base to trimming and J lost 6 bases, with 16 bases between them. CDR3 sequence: CASSIVGTINRNEQFF. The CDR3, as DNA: TGTGCCAGTAGTATAGTTGGGACCATCAACCGCAATGAGCAGTTCTTC. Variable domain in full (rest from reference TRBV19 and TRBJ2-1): DGGITQSPKYLFRKEGQNVTLSCEQNLNHDAMYWYRQDPGQGLRLIYYSQIVNDFQKGDIAEGYSVSREKKESFPLTVTSAQKNPTAFYLCASSIVGTINRNEQFFGPGTRLTVL.

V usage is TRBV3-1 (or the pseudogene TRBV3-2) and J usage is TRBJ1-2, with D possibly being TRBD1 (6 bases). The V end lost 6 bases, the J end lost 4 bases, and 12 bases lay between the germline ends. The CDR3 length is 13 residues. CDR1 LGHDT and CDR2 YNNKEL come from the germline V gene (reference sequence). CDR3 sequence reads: CASSPQTGYGYTF. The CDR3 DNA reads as TGTGCCAGCAGTCCTCAGACAGGCTATGGCTACACCTTC.

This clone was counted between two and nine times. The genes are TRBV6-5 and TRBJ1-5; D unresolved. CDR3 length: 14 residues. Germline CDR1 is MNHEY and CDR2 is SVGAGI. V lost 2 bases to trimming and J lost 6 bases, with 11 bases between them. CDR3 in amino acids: CASSYPRSGQPQHF. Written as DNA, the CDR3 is TGTGCCAGCAGTTACCCCCGGTCGGGTCAGCCCCAGCATTTT.

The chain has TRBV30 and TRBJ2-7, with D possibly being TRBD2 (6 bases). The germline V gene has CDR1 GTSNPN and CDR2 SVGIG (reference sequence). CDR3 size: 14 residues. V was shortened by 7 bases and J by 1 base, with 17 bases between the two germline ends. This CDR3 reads CAFVRDSYSYEQYF. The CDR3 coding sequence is TGTGCCTTCGTCCGGGACTCCTATTCCTACGAGCAGTACTTC.

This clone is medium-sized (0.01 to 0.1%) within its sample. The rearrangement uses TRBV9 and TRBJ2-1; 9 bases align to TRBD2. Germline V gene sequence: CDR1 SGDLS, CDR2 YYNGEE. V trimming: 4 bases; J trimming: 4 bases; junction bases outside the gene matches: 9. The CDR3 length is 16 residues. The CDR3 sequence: CASSLRLAATYNEQFF. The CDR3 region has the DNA TGTGCCAGCAGCCTTCGACTAGCGGCGACATACAATGAGCAGTTCTTC. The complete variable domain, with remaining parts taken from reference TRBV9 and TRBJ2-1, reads DSGVTQTPKHLITATGQRVTLRCSPRSGDLSVYWYQQSLDQGLQFLIQYYNGEERAKGNILERFSAQQFPDLHSELNLSSLELGDSALYFCASSLRLAATYNEQFFGPGTRLTVL.

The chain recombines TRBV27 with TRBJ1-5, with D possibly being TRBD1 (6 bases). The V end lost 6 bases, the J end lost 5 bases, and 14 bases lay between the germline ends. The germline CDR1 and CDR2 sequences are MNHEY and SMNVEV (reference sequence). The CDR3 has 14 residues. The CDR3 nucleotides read TGTGCCAGCAGATCGCAGGGGCTGGATCAGCCCCAGCATTTT. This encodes CASRSQGLDQPQHF.

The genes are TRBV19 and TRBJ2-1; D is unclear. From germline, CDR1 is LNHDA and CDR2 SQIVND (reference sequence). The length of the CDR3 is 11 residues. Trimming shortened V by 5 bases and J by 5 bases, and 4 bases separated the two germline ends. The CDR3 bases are TGTGCCAGTAGTGCGAACAATGAGCAGTTCTTC. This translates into CASSANNEQFF.